This T cell receptor (beta chain) was found in a study of OX40 agonist ivuxolimab in advanced cancers. Repertoires were generated with immunoSEQ multiplex PCR, while TCRdb's copy carries only in-frame clones and drops some. The sample shows about 25,000 clones, around 85% of them seen only once. J gave up 2 bases and V 5 bases, and 7 bases lay outside the gene matches. Germline assignment: CDR1 MNHEY and CDR2 SMNVEV (reference sequence). This CDR3 is 15 amino acids long. V and J are TRBV27 and TRBJ2-7, with 9 positions matching TRBD2. The sample here was CD4+ or CD8+ T cells sorted from blood, taken in a trial of the OX40 agonist ivuxolimab. The sequence was collected from an adult with an advanced solid tumor such as melanoma, head and neck, liver or kidney cancer. The CDR3 DNA follows: TGTGCCAGCAGTACCACTGGCGGGAGGGCCTACGAGCAGTACTTC. Amino acid sequence: CASSTTGGRAYEQYF.